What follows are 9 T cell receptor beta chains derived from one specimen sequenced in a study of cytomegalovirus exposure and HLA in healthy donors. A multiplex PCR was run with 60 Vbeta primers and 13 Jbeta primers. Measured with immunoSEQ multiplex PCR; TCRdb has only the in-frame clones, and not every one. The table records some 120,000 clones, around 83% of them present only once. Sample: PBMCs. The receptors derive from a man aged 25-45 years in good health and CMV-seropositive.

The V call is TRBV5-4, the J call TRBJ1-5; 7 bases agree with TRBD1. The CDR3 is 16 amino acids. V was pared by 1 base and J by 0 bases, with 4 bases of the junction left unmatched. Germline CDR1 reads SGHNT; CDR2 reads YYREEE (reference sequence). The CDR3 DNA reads TGTGCCAGCAGCTTGCAGGGGGACCATAGCAATCAGCCCCAGCATTTT. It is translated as CASSLQGDHSNQPQHF.

CDR3 amino acids: CASSSTSGRGEQFF. DNA of the CDR3: TGTGCCAGCAGCTCGACTAGCGGGCGGGGGGAGCAGTTCTTC. The rearrangement joins TRBV7-7 to TRBJ2-1; TRBD2 matches at 10 bases. Germline V lookup: CDR1 SSHAT, CDR2 FNYEAQ (reference sequence). The CDR3 totals 14 residues. The junction had 7 bases not matched to a gene; V was cut back by 4 bases and J by 10 bases.

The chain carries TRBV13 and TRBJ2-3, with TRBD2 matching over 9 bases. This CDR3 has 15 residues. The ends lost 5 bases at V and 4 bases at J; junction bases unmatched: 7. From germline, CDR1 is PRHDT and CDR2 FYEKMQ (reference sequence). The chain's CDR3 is CASSAREGGADTQYF. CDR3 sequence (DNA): TGTGCCAGCAGCGCGCGGGAGGGGGGGGCAGATACGCAGTATTTT.

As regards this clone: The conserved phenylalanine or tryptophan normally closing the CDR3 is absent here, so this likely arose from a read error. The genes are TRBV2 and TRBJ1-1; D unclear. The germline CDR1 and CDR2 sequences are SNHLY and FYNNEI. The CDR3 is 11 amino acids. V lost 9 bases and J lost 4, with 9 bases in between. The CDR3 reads CASRTSTEAFL. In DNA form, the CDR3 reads TGTGCCAGTCGTACTAGCACTGAAGCTTTCCTT.

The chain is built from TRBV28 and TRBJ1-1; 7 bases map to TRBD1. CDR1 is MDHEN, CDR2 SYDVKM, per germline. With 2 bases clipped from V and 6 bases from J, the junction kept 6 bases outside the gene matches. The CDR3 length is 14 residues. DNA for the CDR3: TGTGCCAGCAGTTTAAAGACAGGGTGGTCTGAAGCTTTCTTT. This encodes CASSLKTGWSEAFF.

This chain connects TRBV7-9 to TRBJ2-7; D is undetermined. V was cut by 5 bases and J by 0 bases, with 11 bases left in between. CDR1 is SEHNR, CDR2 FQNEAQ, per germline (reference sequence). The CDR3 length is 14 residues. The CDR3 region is CASSPDTSSYEQYV. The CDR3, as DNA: TGTGCCAGCAGCCCTGACACGAGCTCCTACGAGCAGTACGTC.

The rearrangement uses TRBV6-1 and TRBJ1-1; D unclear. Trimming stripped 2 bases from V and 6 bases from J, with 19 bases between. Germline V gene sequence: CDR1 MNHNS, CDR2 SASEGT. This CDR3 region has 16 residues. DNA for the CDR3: TGTGCCAGCAGTGAACCATTATCGGGGAGAAGGTCTGAAGCTTTCTTT. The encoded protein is CASSEPLSGRRSEAFF.

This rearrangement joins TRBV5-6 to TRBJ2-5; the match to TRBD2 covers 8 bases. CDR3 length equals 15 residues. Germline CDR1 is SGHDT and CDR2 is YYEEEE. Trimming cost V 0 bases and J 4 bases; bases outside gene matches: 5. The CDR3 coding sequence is TGTGCCAGCAGCTTGGAGCCGGGAGGGGGAGAGACCCAGTACTTC. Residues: CASSLEPGGGETQYF.

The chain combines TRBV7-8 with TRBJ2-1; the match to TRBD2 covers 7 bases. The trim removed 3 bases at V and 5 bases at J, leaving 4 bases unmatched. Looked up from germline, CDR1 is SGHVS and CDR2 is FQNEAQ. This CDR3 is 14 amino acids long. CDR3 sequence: CASSLTSRHNEQFF. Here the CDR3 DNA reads TGTGCCAGCAGCTTGACTAGCCGTCACAATGAGCAGTTCTTC.